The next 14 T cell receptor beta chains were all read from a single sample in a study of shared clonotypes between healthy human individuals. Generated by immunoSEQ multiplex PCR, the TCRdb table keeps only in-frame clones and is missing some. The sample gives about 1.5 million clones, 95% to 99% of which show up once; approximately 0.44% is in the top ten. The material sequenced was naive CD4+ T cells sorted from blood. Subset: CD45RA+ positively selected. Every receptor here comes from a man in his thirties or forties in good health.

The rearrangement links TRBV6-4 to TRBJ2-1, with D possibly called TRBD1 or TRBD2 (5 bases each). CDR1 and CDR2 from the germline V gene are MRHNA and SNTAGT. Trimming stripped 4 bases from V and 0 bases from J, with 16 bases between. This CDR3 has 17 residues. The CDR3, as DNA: TGTGCCAGCAGTGCCCACGGGACGAGTAGCTCCTACAATGAGCAGTTCTTC. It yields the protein CASSAHGTSSSYNEQFF.

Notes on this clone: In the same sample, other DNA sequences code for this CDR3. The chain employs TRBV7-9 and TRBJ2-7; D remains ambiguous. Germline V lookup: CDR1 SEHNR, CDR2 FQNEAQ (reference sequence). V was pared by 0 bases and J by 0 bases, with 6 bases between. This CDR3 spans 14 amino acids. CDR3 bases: TGTGCCAGCAGCTTAGCCGGCAGCTCCTACGAGCAGTACTTC. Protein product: CASSLAGSSYEQYF.

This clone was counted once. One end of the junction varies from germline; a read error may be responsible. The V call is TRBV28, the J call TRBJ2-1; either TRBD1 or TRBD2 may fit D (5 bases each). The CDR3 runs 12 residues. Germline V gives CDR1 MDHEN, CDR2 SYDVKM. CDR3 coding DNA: TGCTCTACCGGGACCAGCTACAATGAGCAGTTCTTC. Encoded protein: CSTGTSYNEQFF. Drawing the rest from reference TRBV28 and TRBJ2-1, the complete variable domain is DVKVTQSSRYLVKRTGEKVFLECVQDMDHENMFWYRQDPGLGLRLIYFSYDVKMKEKGDIPEGYSVSREKKERFSLILESASTNQTSMYLCSTGTSYNEQFFGPGTRLTVL.

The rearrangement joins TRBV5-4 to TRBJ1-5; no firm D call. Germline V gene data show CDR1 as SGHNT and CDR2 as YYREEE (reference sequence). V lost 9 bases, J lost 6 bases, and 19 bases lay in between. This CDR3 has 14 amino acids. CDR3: CATENNPRSQPQHF. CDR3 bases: TGTGCCACCGAAAACAACCCCCGATCTCAGCCCCAGCATTTT.

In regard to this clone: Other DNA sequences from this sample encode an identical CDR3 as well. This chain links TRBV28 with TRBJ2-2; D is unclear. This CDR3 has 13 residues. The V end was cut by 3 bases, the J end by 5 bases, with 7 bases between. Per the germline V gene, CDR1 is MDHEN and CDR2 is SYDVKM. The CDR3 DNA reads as TGTGCCAGCAGTTTGTCGGCTACCGGGGAGCTGTTTTTT. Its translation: CASSLSATGELFF.

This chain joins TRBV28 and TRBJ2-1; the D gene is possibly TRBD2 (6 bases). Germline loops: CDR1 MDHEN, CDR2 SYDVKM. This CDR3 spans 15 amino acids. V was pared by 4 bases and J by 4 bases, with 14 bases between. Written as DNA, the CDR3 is TGTGCCAGCAGTTCTACGGGAGCCTTTTACAATGAGCAGTTCTTC. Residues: CASSSTGAFYNEQFF.

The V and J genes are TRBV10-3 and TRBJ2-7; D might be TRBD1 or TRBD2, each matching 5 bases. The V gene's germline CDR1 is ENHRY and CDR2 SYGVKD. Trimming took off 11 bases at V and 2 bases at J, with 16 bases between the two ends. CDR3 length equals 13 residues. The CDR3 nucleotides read TGTGCCGCCGGTAGGGACCCAACCTACGAGCAGTACTTC. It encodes CAAGRDPTYEQYF.

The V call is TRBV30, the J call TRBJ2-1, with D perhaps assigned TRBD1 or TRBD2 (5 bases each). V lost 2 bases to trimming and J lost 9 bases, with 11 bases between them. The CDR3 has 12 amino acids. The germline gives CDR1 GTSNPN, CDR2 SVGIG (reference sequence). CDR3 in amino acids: CAWSSRGGEQFF. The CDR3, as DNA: TGTGCCTGGAGTTCTCGGGGCGGTGAGCAGTTCTTC.

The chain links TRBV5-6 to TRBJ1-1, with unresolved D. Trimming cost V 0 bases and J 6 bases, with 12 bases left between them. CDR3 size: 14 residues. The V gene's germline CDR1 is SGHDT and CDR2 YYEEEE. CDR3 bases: TGTGCCAGCAGCTTGGCATCACACGGTCCTGAAGCTTTCTTT. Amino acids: CASSLASHGPEAFF.

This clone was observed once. CDR3 sequence (DNA): TGTGCCAGCTCACCAACAGGGGGCCTTCATGAGCAGTTCTTC. Translated, it gives CASSPTGGLHEQFF. The rearrangement uses TRBV18 and TRBJ2-1, with 9 positions matching TRBD1. Germline V lookup: CDR1 KGHSH, CDR2 LQKENI. This CDR3 comprises 14 residues. Trimming took 2 bases from V and 8 from J; bases not matched to a gene: 4.

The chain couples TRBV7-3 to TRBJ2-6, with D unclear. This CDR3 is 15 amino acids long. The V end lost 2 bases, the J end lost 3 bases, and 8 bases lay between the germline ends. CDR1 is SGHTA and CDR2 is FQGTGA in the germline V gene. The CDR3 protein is CASSLEGHGANVLTF. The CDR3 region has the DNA TGTGCCAGCAGCTTAGAAGGGCATGGGGCCAACGTCCTGACTTTC. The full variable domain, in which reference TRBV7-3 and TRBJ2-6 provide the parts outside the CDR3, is GAGVSQTPSNKVTEKGKYVELRCDPISGHTALYWYRQSLGQGPEFLIYFQGTGAADDSGLPNDRFFAVRPEGSVSTLKIQRTERGDSAVYLCASSLEGHGANVLTFGAGSRLTVL.

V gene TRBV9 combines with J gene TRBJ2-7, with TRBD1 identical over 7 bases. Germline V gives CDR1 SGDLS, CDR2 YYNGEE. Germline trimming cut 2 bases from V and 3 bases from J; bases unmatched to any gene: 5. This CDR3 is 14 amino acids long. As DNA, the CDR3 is TGTGCCAGCAGCGTCCAGGGACAGAGCTACGAGCAGTACTTC. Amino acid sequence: CASSVQGQSYEQYF.

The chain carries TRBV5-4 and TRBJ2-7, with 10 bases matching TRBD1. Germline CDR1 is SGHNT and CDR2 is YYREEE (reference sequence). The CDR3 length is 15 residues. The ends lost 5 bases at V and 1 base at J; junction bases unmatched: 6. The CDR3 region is CASRPRTGGSYEQYF. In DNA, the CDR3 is TGTGCCAGCAGGCCACGGACAGGGGGATCCTACGAGCAGTACTTC.

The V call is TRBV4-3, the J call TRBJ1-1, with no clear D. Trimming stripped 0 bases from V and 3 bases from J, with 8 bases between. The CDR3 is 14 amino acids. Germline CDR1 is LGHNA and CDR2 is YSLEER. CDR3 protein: CASSQDLAYTEAFF. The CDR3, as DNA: TGCGCCAGCAGCCAAGATCTGGCCTACACTGAAGCTTTCTTT.